This T cell receptor beta chain comes out of a study of cytomegalovirus exposure and HLA in healthy donors. Between the trimmed V and J ends, which lost 0 bases and 1 base, there was a span of 6 bases. Germline CDR1 and CDR2: MNHEY and SMNVEV (reference sequence). The CDR3 has 14 residues. About this clone itself: The antigen is undetermined.

Study observations and caveats: Links to common viral pathogens appeared, in a later analysis, for several of the most significant clusters. Among immune exposure information, only CMV serostatus was available. Some V segments (TRBV6-2 and TRBV6-3 among them) were excluded as indistinguishable.

PCR primers comprised 60 Vbeta and 13 Jbeta primers. Source study methods: A follow-up analysis tallied about 80 million unique TCR beta chains, some 9.9 million shared. TCRdb keeps only in-frame clones here, not all; method: immunoSEQ multiplex PCR. From that table come the V and J calls and clone size; the DNA was used to work out D and trimming. This table holds roughly 170,000 clones, 84% found once. This sequence joins TRBV27 and TRBJ1-1; no clear D. Sequences were obtained from PBMCs. The sequence was obtained from a girl aged 5-17 years in good health and CMV-seropositive. CDR3 nucleotide sequence: TGTGCCAGCAGTTTATCTACAGCGAACACTGAAGCTTTCTTT. Protein product: CASSLSTANTEAFF.